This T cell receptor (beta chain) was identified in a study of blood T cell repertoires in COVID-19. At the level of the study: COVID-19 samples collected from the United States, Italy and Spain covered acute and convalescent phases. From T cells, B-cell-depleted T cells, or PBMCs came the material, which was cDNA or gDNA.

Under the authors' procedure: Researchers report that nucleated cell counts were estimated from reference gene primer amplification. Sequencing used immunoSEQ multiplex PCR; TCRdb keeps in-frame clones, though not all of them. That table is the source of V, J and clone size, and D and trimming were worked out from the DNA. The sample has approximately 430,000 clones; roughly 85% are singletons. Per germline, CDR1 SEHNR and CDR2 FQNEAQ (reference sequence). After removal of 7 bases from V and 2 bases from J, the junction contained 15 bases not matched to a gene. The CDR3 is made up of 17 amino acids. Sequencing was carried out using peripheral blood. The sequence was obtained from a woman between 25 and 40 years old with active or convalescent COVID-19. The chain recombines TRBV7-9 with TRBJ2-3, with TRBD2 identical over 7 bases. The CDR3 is CASIPLREREITDTQYF. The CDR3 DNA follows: TGTGCCAGCATCCCCCTCCGCGAGCGGGAAATCACAGATACGCAGTATTTT.